These 30 T cell receptor beta chains came from one sample sequenced in a study of cytomegalovirus exposure and HLA in healthy donors. The study ran its PCR with 60 Vbeta and 13 Jbeta primers. Using immunoSEQ multiplex PCR, the repertoire was profiled, and TCRdb retains in-frame clones only, with some absent. The table records nearly 200,000 clones, 70% to 85% of them present only once. Sequenced: PBMCs. The receptors originated from a boy aged 2 to 10 in good health and CMV-seronegative.

J is TRBJ1-3 and V is TRBV7-8; TRBD1 is a possible D gene (5 bases). The germline CDR1 and CDR2 sequences are SGHVS and FQNEAQ. Trimming stripped 5 bases from V and 8 bases from J, with 10 bases between. The CDR3 is 12 amino acids. The CDR3 is CASSLQGHTIYF. The CDR3 nucleotides are TGTGCCAGCAGCCTCCAGGGTCACACCATATATTTT.

The chain recombines TRBV6-5 with TRBJ1-1; a possible D gene is TRBD1 (5 bases). Looked up from germline, CDR1 is MNHEY and CDR2 is SVGAGI. The CDR3 spans 13 residues. V was trimmed by 5 bases and J by 1 base, leaving 8 bases between them. The DNA for the CDR3 is TGTGCCAGCAGTGATCAGGGGAACACTGAAGCTTTCTTT. Translated: CASSDQGNTEAFF.

The chain couples TRBV6-6 to TRBJ2-3; D is undetermined. The CDR3 covers 13 residues. Trimming took off 2 bases at V and 6 bases at J, with 9 bases between the two ends. CDR1 is MNHNY, CDR2 SVGAGI, per germline (reference sequence). The CDR3 here is CASSYVHSDTQYF. The CDR3, as DNA: TGTGCCAGCAGTTACGTACACAGCGATACGCAGTATTTT.

V is TRBV4-2 and J is TRBJ1-2; TRBD1 matches 9 bases. The germline CDR1 and CDR2 sequences are LGHNA and YNFKEQ. The CDR3 loop spans 15 amino acids. Unmatched junction bases numbered 6, after V lost 4 bases and J lost 3 bases. This CDR3 reads CASSPPGTGHYGYTF. The CDR3 coding sequence is TGTGCCAGCAGCCCCCCGGGGACAGGGCACTATGGCTACACCTTC.

This clone was recorded only once. This chain uses TRBV7-3 with TRBJ1-2; D uncertain. The germline V and J ends were trimmed by 4 bases and 8 bases, with 14 bases remaining between them. The germline CDR1 and CDR2 sequences are SGHTA and FQGTGA. This CDR3 contains 13 residues. The CDR3 nucleotides are TGTGCCAGCAGCTCGACGGACGGAGGGGGCTACACCTTC. This sequence encodes CASSSTDGGGYTF. Variable domain in full (rest from reference TRBV7-3 and TRBJ1-2): GAGVSQTPSNKVTEKGKYVELRCDPISGHTALYWYRQSLGQGPEFLIYFQGTGAADDSGLPNDRFFAVRPEGSVSTLKIQRTERGDSAVYLCASSSTDGGGYTFGSGTRLTVV.

This chain links TRBV2 with TRBJ2-2, with 10 positions matching TRBD2. V lost 4 bases, J lost 4 bases, and 6 bases stayed unmatched. This CDR3 is built from 16 residues. The germline V gene encodes CDR1 SNHLY and CDR2 FYNNEI. CDR3 amino acids: CASSVELAGITGELFF. The CDR3 region has the DNA TGTGCCAGCAGTGTTGAACTAGCGGGAATCACCGGGGAGCTGTTTTTT.

The J gene is TRBJ1-6, the V gene TRBV18; 11 bases agree with TRBD1. The V and J ends lost 1 base and 7 bases, in that order; junction bases with no gene match: 3. The CDR3 covers 16 residues. Per germline, CDR1 KGHSH and CDR2 LQKENI. The CDR3 protein is CASSPRTGGTNSPLHF. The CDR3 DNA reads as TGTGCCAGCTCACCACGGACAGGGGGCACGAATTCACCCCTCCACTTT.

Only one count was recorded for this clone. J is TRBJ1-2 and V is TRBV7-2; possible D gene TRBD1, 5 bases. CDR3 length: 14 residues. Trimming stripped 2 bases from V and 5 bases from J, with 12 bases between. Germline V lookup: CDR1 SGHTA, CDR2 FQGNSA. CDR3 amino acids: CASSLPRVVYGYTF. As DNA, the CDR3 is TGTGCCAGCAGCTTACCCAGGGTAGTTTATGGCTACACCTTC.

The V gene is TRBV9, the J gene TRBJ2-1, with TRBD2 identical over 7 bases. Germline assignment: CDR1 SGDLS and CDR2 YYNGEE. The length of the CDR3 is 12 residues. V shed 7 bases, J shed 8 bases, and the junction held 6 bases outside the gene matches. CDR3: CASGRASDEQFF. As DNA, the CDR3 is TGTGCCAGCGGGAGGGCGAGCGATGAGCAGTTCTTC.

The chain employs TRBV2 and TRBJ1-1; tentatively, D is TRBD1 (5 bases). This CDR3 region has 13 residues. V was pared by 3 bases and J by 6 bases, with 11 bases between. Germline V gene lookup returns CDR1 SNHLY and CDR2 FYNNEI. CDR3 nucleotides: TGTGCCAGCAGTGACGGCAGGGAAGCTGAAGCTTTCTTT. It translates to CASSDGREAEAFF.

CDR3 residues: CASGLRGKNNSPLHF. Written as DNA, the CDR3 is TGTGCTAGTGGTTTGAGAGGAAAGAACAATTCACCCCTCCACTTT. The rearrangement joins TRBV12-5 to TRBJ1-6; D is uncertain. The CDR3 has 15 residues. Per germline, CDR1 LGHNT and CDR2 FRNRAP. Trimming left V 2 bases short and J 7 bases short, with 12 bases between.

This clone came up once. The V gene is TRBV27, the J gene TRBJ1-3; D is undetermined. V dropped 2 bases and J dropped 1 base, with 6 bases sitting between them. The CDR3 extends over 14 amino acids. Per the germline V gene, CDR1 is MNHEY and CDR2 is SMNVEV (reference sequence). DNA for the CDR3: TGTGCCAGCAGTTTACAGTGGTCTGGAAACACCATATATTTT. Its translation is CASSLQWSGNTIYF.

This chain links TRBV5-1 with TRBJ2-7; tentative D call: TRBD2 (5 bases). CDR1 and CDR2 from the germline V gene are SGHRS and YFSETQ. This CDR3 contains 11 residues. The V gene lost 3 bases and the J gene lost 8 bases, with 9 bases spanning the gap. The CDR3, as DNA: TGCGCCAGCAGCTCGGGAAGGAAGCAGTACTTC. It translates to CASSSGRKQYF.

The chain is built from TRBV2 and TRBJ2-1; D gene uncertain. Trimming stripped 4 bases from V and 6 bases from J, with 7 bases between. The CDR3 is 12 residues long. Germline values: CDR1 SNHLY, CDR2 FYNNEI. Here the CDR3 DNA reads TGTGCCAGCAGTGGTTCAGGCAATGAGCAGTTCTTC. Translation gives CASSGSGNEQFF.

This clone was recorded once. The chain employs TRBV7-9 and TRBJ2-2; D perhaps matches TRBD1 (5 bases). The germline gives CDR1 SEHNR, CDR2 FQNEAQ (reference sequence). The CDR3 is 16 amino acids. Trimming left V 5 bases short and J 8 bases short, with 21 bases between. The CDR3 protein is CASSLKGQTPGGELFF. The CDR3 nucleotides read TGTGCCAGCAGCCTAAAGGGGCAGACCCCCGGAGGGGAGCTGTTTTTT. Full variable domain (outside the CDR3, taken from reference TRBV7-9 and TRBJ2-2): DTGVSQNPRHKITKRGQNVTFRCDPISEHNRLYWYRQTLGQGPEFLTYFQNEAQLEKSRLLSDRFSAERPKGSFSTLEIQRTEQGDSAMYLCASSLKGQTPGGELFFGEGSRLTVL.

Worth noting for this clone: The same CDR3 also results from other DNA sequences found in this sample. The chain has TRBV7-2 and TRBJ1-3; TRBD1 agrees at 8 bases. Germline CDR1 and CDR2: SGHTA and FQGNSA. The CDR3 covers 15 residues. The trim removed 3 bases at V and 4 bases at J, leaving 5 bases unmatched. CDR3 sequence (DNA): TGTGCCAGCAGCTTTCAGGGGGCGAGGGGAAACACCATATATTTT. This encodes CASSFQGARGNTIYF.

This clone was counted between two and nine times. This chain uses TRBV27 with TRBJ1-1; D is undetermined. Germline V gene data show CDR1 as MNHEY and CDR2 as SMNVEV (reference sequence). This CDR3 has 11 amino acids. Trimming removed 2 bases at V and 6 bases at J, with 4 bases between. CDR3 DNA: TGTGCCAGCAGTTTAGCGGCTGAAGCTTTCTTT. Translating it yields CASSLAAEAFF.

The chain has TRBV18 and TRBJ2-5; 8 nucleotides line up with TRBD1. V was pared by 1 base and J by 0 bases, with 1 base of the junction left unmatched. CDR3 length: 15 amino acids. The germline V gene encodes CDR1 KGHSH and CDR2 LQKENI. The CDR3 reads CASSPRQGYQETQYF. DNA of the CDR3: TGTGCCAGCTCACCACGACAGGGGTACCAAGAGACCCAGTACTTC.

This sequence joins TRBV30 and TRBJ2-3; 9 bases fit TRBD2. The germline V gene encodes CDR1 GTSNPN and CDR2 SVGIG (reference sequence). After removal of 0 bases from V and 6 bases from J, the junction contained 4 bases not matched to a gene. The CDR3 length is 14 residues. CDR3 sequence: CAWSVGAGGDTQYF. For the CDR3, the DNA is TGTGCCTGGAGTGTTGGAGCGGGGGGTGATACGCAGTATTTT.

The V call is TRBV7-2, the J call TRBJ2-7; D gene uncertain. CDR1 is SGHTA and CDR2 is FQGNSA in the germline V gene. This CDR3 region has 13 residues. The V and J ends lost 5 bases and 0 bases respectively, with 8 bases between them. CDR3 sequence reads: CASSPPNSYEQYF. DNA for the CDR3: TGTGCCAGCAGCCCCCCCAACTCCTACGAGCAGTACTTC.

This sequence joins TRBV6-1 and TRBJ1-1, with no clear D. The CDR3 has 14 amino acids. Germline V lookup: CDR1 MNHNS, CDR2 SASEGT. Trimming took 3 bases from V and 5 from J, leaving 13 bases between them. The chain's CDR3 is CASSDAPTVTEAFF. The CDR3, as DNA: TGTGCCAGCAGTGATGCGCCAACTGTGACTGAAGCTTTCTTT.

The J gene is TRBJ2-7, the V gene TRBV6-1; D may be TRBD2 (7 bases). V lost 2 bases and J lost 0, with 11 bases in between. Per the germline V gene, CDR1 is MNHNS and CDR2 is SASEGT. The CDR3 sequence is 15 residues long. CDR3 bases: TGTGCCAGCAGTGAACCGCGGGGGCGCTCCTACGAGCAGTACTTC. This encodes CASSEPRGRSYEQYF.

The chain carries TRBV19 and TRBJ2-1; 10 bases align to TRBD2. Trimming cost V 4 bases and J 7 bases; bases outside gene matches: 13. Germline loops: CDR1 LNHDA, CDR2 SQIVND (reference sequence). CDR3 length: 17 residues. As DNA, the CDR3 is TGTGCCAGTAGTACCTGGGGAGGGACTAGCGTAAAGAATGAGCAGTTCTTC. Amino acid sequence: CASSTWGGTSVKNEQFF.

V and J are TRBV7-6 and TRBJ1-2; weak D call: TRBD1 (6 bases). Trimming cost V 4 bases and J 6 bases, with 12 bases left between them. CDR3 length: 13 amino acids. CDR1 is SGHVS, CDR2 FNYEAQ, per germline. The CDR3 DNA reads TGTGCCAGCAGCTCGGGACAAAGGGATGGCTACACCTTC. This sequence encodes CASSSGQRDGYTF.

The CDR3: CASSPRVTGELFF. DNA of the CDR3: TGTGCCAGCAGCCCCAGGGTAACCGGGGAGCTGTTTTTT. The V gene is TRBV7-2, the J gene TRBJ2-2; D may be TRBD1 (5 bases). The germline gives CDR1 SGHTA, CDR2 FQGNSA. The CDR3 loop spans 13 amino acids. V lost 5 bases to trimming and J lost 5 bases, with 9 bases between them.

This clone was counted between two and nine times. This sequence joins TRBV5-1 and TRBJ2-3, with D tentatively TRBD2 (6 bases). Trimming took 1 base from V and 6 from J, leaving 15 bases between them. The germline gives CDR1 SGHRS, CDR2 YFSETQ. This CDR3 region has 15 residues. CDR3 amino acids: CASSLRVQGGDTQYF. The CDR3 DNA reads as TGCGCCAGCAGCTTGCGCGTGCAAGGAGGGGATACGCAGTATTTT.

The chain has TRBV19 and TRBJ1-2; D unclear. V gave up 3 bases and J gave up 4 bases, with 6 bases separating them. CDR1 LNHDA and CDR2 SQIVND come from the germline V gene (reference sequence). The CDR3 has 12 residues. In DNA, the CDR3 is TGTGCCAGTAGTATCAACTTCTATGGCTACACCTTC. Translating gives CASSINFYGYTF.

The rearrangement uses TRBV27 and TRBJ1-2; D uncertain. The CDR3 sequence is 14 residues long. The germline V and J ends were trimmed by 3 bases and 7 bases, with 15 bases remaining between them. Germline lookup yields CDR1 MNHEY and CDR2 SMNVEV (reference sequence). The CDR3 loop is CASSFRAGVVGYTF. The CDR3 DNA reads as TGTGCCAGCAGTTTCCGAGCCGGGGTGGTTGGCTACACCTTC.

The rearrangement uses TRBV6-1 and TRBJ2-5; a weak D match, TRBD2 (6 bases). This CDR3 contains 12 residues. V lost 11 bases, J lost 5 bases, and 15 bases lay in between. CDR1 and CDR2 (germline): MNHNS, SASEGT. In DNA form, the CDR3 reads TGTGCCTCGGGGGTGATGGCGGAGACCCAGTACTTC. As protein: CASGVMAETQYF.

This chain uses TRBV7-2 with TRBJ2-7; weak D call: TRBD1 (5 bases). The CDR3 length is 15 residues. The V gene lost 3 bases and the J gene lost 5 bases, with 17 bases spanning the gap. Germline lookup yields CDR1 SGHTA and CDR2 FQGNSA. DNA for the CDR3: TGTGCCAGCAGCTTTTCCGGGCAGGGCGAACACGAGCAGTACTTC. Its translation is CASSFSGQGEHEQYF. The entire variable domain, with the rest obtained from reference TRBV7-2 and TRBJ2-7, is as follows: GAGVSQSPSNKVTEKGKDVELRCDPISGHTALYWYRQSLGQGLEFLIYFQGNSAPDKSGLPSDRFSAERTGGSVSTLTIQRTQQEDSAVYLCASSFSGQGEHEQYFGPGTRLTVT.